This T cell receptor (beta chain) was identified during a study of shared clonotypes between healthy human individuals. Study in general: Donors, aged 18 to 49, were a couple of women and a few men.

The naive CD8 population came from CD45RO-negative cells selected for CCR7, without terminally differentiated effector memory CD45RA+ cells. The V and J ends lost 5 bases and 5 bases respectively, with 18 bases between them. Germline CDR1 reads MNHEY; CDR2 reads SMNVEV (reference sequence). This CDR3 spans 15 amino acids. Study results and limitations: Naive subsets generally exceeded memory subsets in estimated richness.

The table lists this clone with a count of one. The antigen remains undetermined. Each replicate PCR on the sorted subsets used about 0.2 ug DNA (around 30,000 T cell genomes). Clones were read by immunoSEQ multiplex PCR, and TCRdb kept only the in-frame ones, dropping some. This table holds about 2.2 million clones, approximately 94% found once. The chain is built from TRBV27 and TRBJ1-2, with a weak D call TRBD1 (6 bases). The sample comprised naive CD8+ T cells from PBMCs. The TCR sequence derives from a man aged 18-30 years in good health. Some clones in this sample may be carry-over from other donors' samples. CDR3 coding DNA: TGTGCCAGCAGTATACGGGACAACGCTGCGTATGGCTACACCTTC. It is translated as CASSIRDNAAYGYTF.